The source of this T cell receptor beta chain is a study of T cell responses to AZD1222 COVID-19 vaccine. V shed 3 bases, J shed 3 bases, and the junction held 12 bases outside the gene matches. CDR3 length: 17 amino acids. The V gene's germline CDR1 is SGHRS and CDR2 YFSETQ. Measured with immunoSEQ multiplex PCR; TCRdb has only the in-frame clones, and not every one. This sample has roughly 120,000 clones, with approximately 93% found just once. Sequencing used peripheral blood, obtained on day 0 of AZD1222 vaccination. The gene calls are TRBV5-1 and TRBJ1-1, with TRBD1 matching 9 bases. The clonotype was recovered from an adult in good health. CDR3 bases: TGCGCCAGCAGCTGGCACGGGACAGGGATGCGGGACACTGAAGCTTTCTTT. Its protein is CASSWHGTGMRDTEAFF.